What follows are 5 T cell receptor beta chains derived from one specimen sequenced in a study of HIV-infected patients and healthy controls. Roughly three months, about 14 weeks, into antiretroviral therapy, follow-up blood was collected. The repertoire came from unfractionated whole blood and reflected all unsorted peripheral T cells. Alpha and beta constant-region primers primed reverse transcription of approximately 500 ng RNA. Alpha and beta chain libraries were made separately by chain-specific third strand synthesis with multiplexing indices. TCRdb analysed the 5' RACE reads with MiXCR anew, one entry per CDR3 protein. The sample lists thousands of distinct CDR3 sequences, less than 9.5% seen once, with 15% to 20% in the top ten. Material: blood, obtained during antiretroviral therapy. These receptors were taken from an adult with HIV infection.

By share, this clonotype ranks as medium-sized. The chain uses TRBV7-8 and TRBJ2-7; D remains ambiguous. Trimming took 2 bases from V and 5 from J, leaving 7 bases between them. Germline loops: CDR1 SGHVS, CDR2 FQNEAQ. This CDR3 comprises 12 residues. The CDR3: CASSLLVDEQYF. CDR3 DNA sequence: TGTGCCAGCAGCTTACTCGTGGACGAGCAGTACTTC.

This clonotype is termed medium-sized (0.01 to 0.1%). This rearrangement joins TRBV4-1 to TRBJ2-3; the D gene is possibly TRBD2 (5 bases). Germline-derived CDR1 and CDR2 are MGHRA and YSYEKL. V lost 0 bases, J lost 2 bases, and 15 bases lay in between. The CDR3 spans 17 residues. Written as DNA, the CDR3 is TGCGCCAGCAGCCAAGAGGCGGACTCAACGCTCACAGATACGCAGTATTTT. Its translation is CASSQEADSTLTDTQYF.

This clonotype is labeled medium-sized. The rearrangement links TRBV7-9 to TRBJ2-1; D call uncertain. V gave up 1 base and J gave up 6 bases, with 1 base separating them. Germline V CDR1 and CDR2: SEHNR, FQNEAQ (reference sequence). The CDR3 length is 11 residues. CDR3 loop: CASSLGNEQFF. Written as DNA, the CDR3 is TGTGCCAGCAGCTTAGGCAATGAGCAGTTCTTC.

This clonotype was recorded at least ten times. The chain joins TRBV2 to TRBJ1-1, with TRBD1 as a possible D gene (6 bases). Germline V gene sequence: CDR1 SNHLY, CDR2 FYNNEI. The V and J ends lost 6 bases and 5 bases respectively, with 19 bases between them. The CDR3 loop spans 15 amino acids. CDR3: CASSQNLGGSTEAFF. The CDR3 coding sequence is TGTGCCAGCAGCCAGAACCTAGGGGGTAGTACTGAAGCTTTCTTT.

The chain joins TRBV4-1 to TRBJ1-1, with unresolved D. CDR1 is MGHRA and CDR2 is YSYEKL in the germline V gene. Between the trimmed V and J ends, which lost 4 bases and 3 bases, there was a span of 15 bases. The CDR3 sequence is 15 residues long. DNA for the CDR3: TGCGCCAGCAGCCTTTTGCCTGAGGATCACACTGAAGCTTTCTTT. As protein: CASSLLPEDHTEAFF.